This TCR beta chain was recovered during a study of PD-1 blockade in classical Hodgkin lymphoma. Every patient experienced relapse after autologous stem cell transplantation, and brentuximab vedotin exposure varied. With 3 bases removed from V and 3 bases from J, the gap between germline ends came to 15 bases. Germline V CDR1 and CDR2: GTSNPN, SVGIG (reference sequence). CDR3 length: 14 residues. About this clone: What it binds is unknown.

Clones were read by immunoSEQ multiplex PCR, and TCRdb kept only the in-frame ones, dropping some. Altogether around 18,000 clones are present, about four fifths being singletons, with the ten largest covering roughly a sixth. Study-level points and caveats: Newly diagnosed and completely responding patients shared comparable baseline diversity.

Sequencing used peripheral blood mononuclear cells (PBMCs), obtained before the second cycle of nivolumab. This clonotype originated in a human donor with classical Hodgkin lymphoma. This chain connects TRBV30 to TRBJ2-7; D gene ambiguous. CDR3 protein: CAWRPGSANYEQYF. The CDR3 nucleotides are TGTGCCTGGAGACCTGGATCAGCCAACTACGAGCAGTACTTC.